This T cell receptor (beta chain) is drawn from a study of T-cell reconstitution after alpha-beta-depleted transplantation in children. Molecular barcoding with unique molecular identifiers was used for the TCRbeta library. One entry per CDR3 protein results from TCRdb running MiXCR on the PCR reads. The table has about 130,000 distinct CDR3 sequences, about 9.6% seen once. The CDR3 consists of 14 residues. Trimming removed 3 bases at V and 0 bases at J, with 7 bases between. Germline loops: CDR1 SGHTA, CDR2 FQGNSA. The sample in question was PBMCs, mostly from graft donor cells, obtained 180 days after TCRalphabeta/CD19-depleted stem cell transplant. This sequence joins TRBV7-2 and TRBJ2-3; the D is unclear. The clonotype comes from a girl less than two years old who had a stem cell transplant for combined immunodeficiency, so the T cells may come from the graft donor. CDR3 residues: CASSFVGSTDTQYF. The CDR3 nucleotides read TGTGCCAGCAGCTTTGTAGGTAGCACAGATACGCAGTATTTT.